Listed here are 24 T cell receptor beta chains from one sample, sequenced in a study of Graves' ophthalmopathy and Graves' hyperthyroidism. RNA transcripts yielded amplified TCR beta CDR3 regions. A first-round RT-PCR used HTBI primers, followed by a second-round multiplex PCR. In TCRdb, the multiplex PCR reads were re-called with MiXCR into one record per CDR3 protein. The data contain approximately 540,000 distinct CDR3 sequences, under 45% of them seen just once; the ten biggest clones take up about 4.1%. Sequenced input: peripheral blood or thyroid tissue (not recorded which). All receptors derive from an adult man with Graves' hyperthyroidism.

The J gene is TRBJ1-1, the V gene TRBV12-3 or TRBV12-4; D not certain. This CDR3 has 12 amino acids. V was shortened by 3 bases and J by 3 bases, with 5 bases between the two germline ends. The CDR3 DNA is TGTGCCAGCAGTTTTGGGCACACTGAAGCTTTCTTT. Its protein product is CASSFGHTEAFF.

This sequence joins TRBV20-1 and TRBJ2-7; 8 bases align to TRBD2. Unmatched junction bases numbered 9, after V lost 6 bases and J lost 2 bases. Germline CDR1 DFQATT, CDR2 SNEGSKA (reference sequence). This CDR3 has 14 residues. CDR3 DNA sequence: TGCAGTGCCCCCCCCTCGGGGGGGGCCTACGAGCAGTACTTC. Translation gives CSAPPSGGAYEQYF.

About this clonotype: A read error may explain this, as a much larger clone is one base away. The genes are TRBV7-9 and TRBJ1-1, with 12 bases aligning to TRBD1. The germline gives CDR1 SEHNR, CDR2 FQNEAQ (reference sequence). The V gene end was trimmed by 6 bases and the J gene end by 9 bases; junction bases not matched to a gene: 14. The CDR3 contains 16 residues. The CDR3 nucleotides read TGTGCCAGCAGACCCCGGGACAGGGGGCAAATAACCCAAGCTTTCTTT. Protein product: CASRPRDRGQITQAFF. The whole variable domain, filled in from reference TRBV7-9 and TRBJ1-1, reads DTGVSQNPRHKITKRGQNVTFRCDPISEHNRLYWYRQTLGQGPEFLTYFQNEAQLEKSRLLSDRFSAERPKGSFSTLEIQRTEQGDSAMYLCASRPRDRGQITQAFFGQGTRLTVV.

This clonotype was seen repeatedly, ten times or more. J is TRBJ1-1 and V is TRBV12-3 or TRBV12-4, with 8 bases identical to TRBD1. J was trimmed by 10 bases and V by 9 bases; bases with no gene match: 13. CDR3 length: 13 residues. CDR3 DNA sequence: TGTGCCAGTACGGTATCAGGGGGCAGGGGAGCTTTCTTT. As protein: CASTVSGGRGAFF.

This clonotype was detected many times. The chain links TRBV18 to TRBJ2-7, with no clear D. Germline V gene sequence: CDR1 KGHSH, CDR2 LQKENI. The CDR3 totals 14 residues. With 3 bases removed from V and 0 bases from J, the gap between germline ends came to 9 bases. The CDR3 region is CASSPSQLSYEQYF. CDR3 nucleotides: TGTGCCAGCTCACCCAGTCAACTCTCCTACGAGCAGTACTTC.

There are many counts of this clonotype. The chain has TRBV4-2 and TRBJ2-7; D perhaps matches TRBD2 (5 bases). The CDR3 has 13 amino acids. Germline V gives CDR1 LGHNA, CDR2 YNFKEQ. The V end lost 3 bases, the J end lost 4 bases, and 10 bases lay between the germline ends. CDR3 sequence reads: CASSHERGYEQYF. CDR3 DNA sequence: TGTGCCAGCAGCCATGAACGGGGTTACGAGCAGTACTTC.

J is TRBJ1-1 and V is TRBV5-1; D not certain. The CDR3 is 15 amino acids. Germline CDR1 reads SGHRS; CDR2 reads YFSETQ. V dropped 0 bases and J dropped 1 base, with 10 bases sitting between them. The CDR3 coding sequence is TGCGCCAGCAGCTTGGCGGCTAGCGGGAACACTGAAGCTTTCTTT. This translates into CASSLAASGNTEAFF. The full variable domain, with the rest looked up from reference TRBV5-1 and TRBJ1-1, is KAGVTQTPRYLIKTRGQQVTLSCSPISGHRSVSWYQQTPGQGLQFLFEYFSETQRNKGNFPGRFSGRQFSNSRSEMNVSTLELGDSALYLCASSLAASGNTEAFFGQGTRLTVV.

This clonotype was seen repeatedly, ten times or more. The chain uses TRBV12-3 or TRBV12-4 and TRBJ1-5, with D unclear. This CDR3 is built from 12 residues. The ends were cut back, 0 bases at V and 10 bases at J, with 7 bases in the middle. CDR3 amino acids: CASSLAGIPQHF. The CDR3 DNA is TGTGCCAGCAGTTTAGCAGGGATCCCCCAGCATTTT.

Details on this clonotype: The junction does not match germline at one end; this may be a read error. The rearrangement joins TRBV24-1 to TRBJ1-2; 7 nucleotides agree with TRBD1. CDR1 and CDR2 from the germline V gene are KGHDR and SFDVKD. The CDR3 runs 15 residues. The DNA of the CDR3 is TGTGCCAGCAGTACCGGGACAGCCACTAACTATGGCTACACCTTC. It yields the protein CASSTGTATNYGYTF.

This clonotype was observed at least ten times. J is TRBJ1-1 and V is TRBV7-9; possible D gene TRBD1, 6 bases. The germline V and J ends were trimmed by 8 bases and 0 bases, with 10 bases remaining between them. This CDR3 is 13 amino acids long. Germline CDR1 is SEHNR and CDR2 is FQNEAQ (reference sequence). Written as DNA, the CDR3 is TGTGCCAGCCTCGACAGGCTGAACACTGAAGCTTTCTTT. Its translation: CASLDRLNTEAFF.

The chain combines TRBV2 with TRBJ2-2, with TRBD2 matching over 11 bases. Germline V gives CDR1 SNHLY, CDR2 FYNNEI. Trimming took 9 bases from V and 9 from J; bases not matched to a gene: 12. There are 15 residues in the CDR3. The CDR3 DNA sequence: TGTGCCAGTTTTAGCGGGAGGGCCCCCTCGAGGGAGCTGTTTTTT. Its translation: CASFSGRAPSRELFF.

The CDR3 bases are TGTGCCATCAGTGAGGTACTGTATGAGCAGTTCTTC. It encodes CAISEVLYEQFF. The chain uses TRBV10-3 and TRBJ2-1; no definite D call. The CDR3 has 12 residues. V was pared by 2 bases and J by 8 bases, with 7 bases between. Germline CDR1 ENHRY, CDR2 SYGVKD.

The rearrangement joins TRBV28 to TRBJ1-5; 7 bases line up with TRBD1. V lost 4 bases and J lost 11; bases outside the gene matches: 11. This CDR3 has 14 amino acids. The V gene's germline CDR1 is MDHEN and CDR2 SYDVKM. This CDR3 is CASSSHQGQGAQHF. The CDR3 DNA follows: TGTGCCAGCAGTTCTCATCAGGGGCAGGGGGCCCAGCATTTT.

As for this clonotype: One end of the junction is discordant with germline, which a read error may explain. The chain couples TRBV5-1 to TRBJ1-2; no reliable D call. The CDR3 is 13 amino acids. Germline V gene lookup returns CDR1 SGHRS and CDR2 YFSETQ. CDR3 DNA: TGCGCCAGCAGCCTGTCGCAGGACTATGGCTACGCCTTC. It translates to CASSLSQDYGYAF.

The chain uses TRBV7-2 and TRBJ1-4, with TRBD1 identical over 7 bases. CDR1 SGHTA and CDR2 FQGNSA come from the germline V gene. The length of the CDR3 is 15 residues. V shed 4 bases and J 5 bases; nucleotides not matched to a gene: 7. The CDR3 nucleotides are TGTGCCAGCAGCTCCCGGACAGGAGACAATGAAAAACTGTTTTTT. Translated: CASSSRTGDNEKLFF.

The chain links TRBV2 to TRBJ1-1, with 7 bases matching TRBD1. The CDR3 sequence is 14 residues long. Per germline, CDR1 SNHLY and CDR2 FYNNEI. CDR3 bases: TGTGCTAGAGTCCTGGGACAGATGAACACTGAAGCTTTCTTT. Translating it yields CARVLGQMNTEAFF.

On this clonotype itself: A much larger clone lies one base from this, so it may be a read error. The conserved final phenylalanine or tryptophan is absent from the CDR3, which likely points to a read error. The chain combines TRBV7-9 with TRBJ2-7, with D unresolved. The CDR3 is 13 residues long. V was shortened by 2 bases and J by 5 bases, with 10 bases between the two germline ends. Germline loops: CDR1 SEHNR, CDR2 FQNEAQ (reference sequence). CDR3 sequence: CASSLTALHEQYL. CDR3 nucleotide sequence: TGTGCCAGCAGCTTAACGGCGTTGCACGAGCAGTACCTC.

V usage is TRBV29-1 and J usage is TRBJ2-3; D is possibly TRBD1 (7 bases). CDR3 length equals 17 residues. Deletions cut 4 bases from V and 0 bases from J, with 20 bases between. Germline V CDR1 and CDR2: SQVTM, ANQGSEA. DNA for the CDR3: TGCAGCGTTGGCGGGACAGCTACTAAACAAAGCACAGATACGCAGTATTTT. Translated, it gives CSVGGTATKQSTDTQYF.

The table lists this clonotype with a few counts. The V call is TRBV15, the J call TRBJ2-5; D assignment may be TRBD1 or TRBD2 (5 bases each). Trimming cost V 0 bases and J 5 bases, with 10 bases left between them. CDR1 and CDR2 from the germline V gene are LNHNV and YYDKDF (reference sequence). The CDR3 is 14 residues long. CDR3 DNA sequence: TGTGCCACCAGCAGAGAAGGAGAGGGGGAGACCCAGTACTTC. Translated: CATSREGEGETQYF.

The CDR3: CSARPGQGAVGYTF. The CDR3 DNA is TGCAGTGCGAGACCGGGACAGGGGGCGGTTGGCTACACCTTC. The chain uses TRBV20-1 and TRBJ1-2, with 12 nucleotides matching TRBD1. The CDR3 loop spans 14 amino acids. Trimming cost V 6 bases and J 7 bases; bases outside gene matches: 9. Germline CDR1 and CDR2: DFQATT and SNEGSKA (reference sequence).

With regard to this clonotype: This CDR3 fails to terminate in the conserved phenylalanine or tryptophan, so it likely reflects a read error. It is unclear where the CDR3 begins or ends on the DNA, so no DNA is shown, and the CDR3 is as TCRdb lists it. The rearrangement joins TRBV5-1 to TRBJ1-1; the table assigns TRBD1, which was not confirmed against the DNA. The CDR3 is made up of 12 amino acids, end residues included. Looked up from germline, CDR1 is SGHRS and CDR2 is YFSETQ. The CDR3 protein is CASSLGGPAANY.

About this clonotype itself: This may come from a read error, since a much larger clone is one base off. The chain is built from TRBV6-5 and TRBJ1-5; tentative D call: TRBD1 (5 bases). V lost 10 bases and J 4 bases, leaving 11 bases between the germline ends. The CDR3 length is 12 residues. CDR1 is MNHEY, CDR2 SVGAGI, per germline. The CDR3 loop reads CANKTGNQPQHF. DNA of the CDR3: TGTGCCAACAAAACAGGTAATCAGCCCCAGCATTTT.

This clonotype was seen ten or more times. The CDR3 here is CASSPQVYGYTF. For the CDR3, the DNA is TGTGCCAGCAGTCCCCAGGTCTATGGCTACACCTTC. The chain is built from TRBV12-3 or TRBV12-4 and TRBJ1-2; D unresolved. Trimming cost V 5 bases and J 4 bases, with 8 bases left between them. CDR3 length equals 12 residues.

The chain uses TRBV7-9 and TRBJ2-5; 11 bases match TRBD1. The trim removed 4 bases at V and 3 bases at J, leaving 7 bases unmatched. The CDR3 length is 16 residues. In germline, CDR1 is SEHNR, CDR2 FQNEAQ (reference sequence). DNA for the CDR3: TGTGCCAGCAGCTCCACCGGGACAGGGGGAGAAGAGACCCAGTACTTC. This gives the protein CASSSTGTGGEETQYF. The full variable domain, its missing parts supplied by reference TRBV7-9 and TRBJ2-5, is DTGVSQNPRHKITKRGQNVTFRCDPISEHNRLYWYRQTLGQGPEFLTYFQNEAQLEKSRLLSDRFSAERPKGSFSTLEIQRTEQGDSAMYLCASSSTGTGGEETQYFGPGTRLLVL.